The clone carrying this T cell receptor beta chain showed up many times. What it binds is unknown. The donors were members of the validation cohort comprising about 130 subjects, separate from the roughly 690-subject first cohort. This record belongs to a study of cytomegalovirus exposure and HLA in healthy donors. Some clones are missing from TCRdb's copy, which holds only in-frame ones; the method was immunoSEQ multiplex PCR. The sample has under 200,000 clones, around 90% seen once. CDR3 size: 14 residues. Germline trimming cut 7 bases from V and 3 bases from J; bases unmatched to any gene: 5. Germline assignment: CDR1 MDHEN and CDR2 SYDVKM. Study findings and constraints: The study labeled roughly 160 TCR beta chains cytomegalovirus-associated. CMV antigen specificity of a few CMV-associated chains was confirmed in vitro. Subsequent analysis revealed that first-cohort TCR clusters tended to co-occur in the roughly 120 validation repertoires.

Material: PBMCs. The V call is TRBV28, the J call TRBJ2-7, with 11 bases lining up with TRBD2. The source is a woman aged 18-29 years in good health and CMV-seropositive. The chain's CDR3 is CASIGLAGVYEQYF. The DNA of the CDR3 is TGTGCCAGCATCGGACTAGCGGGTGTCTACGAGCAGTACTTC.